A selection of T cell receptor beta chains follows, all from one sample in a study of T cell changes during pregnancy in multiple sclerosis. Produced via immunoSEQ multiplex PCR; TCRdb's table is partial and in-frame only. Here the sample spans about 56,000 clones, just over 90% being singletons. Material: CD4+ T cells from peripheral blood mononuclear cells, obtained in the second trimester of pregnancy. The source of these receptors is a female donor with multiple sclerosis, enrolled in a pregnancy study. Both conserved end residues are part of each CDR3. The D gene is left open where the match is weak. Not every row has a clone size; where given, it reads once, few, many or a size class.

TRBV25-1,TRBJ1-1,once,-,CASTEGGFVNTEAFF,TGTGCCAGCACCGAGGGAGGATTCGTGAACACTGAAGCTTTCTTT
TRBV27,TRBJ2-7,-,TRBD1,CASSSDYSGTGPYEQYF,TGTGCCAGCAGTTCCGACTATTCCGGGACAGGGCCCTACGAGCAGTACTTC
TRBV7-2,TRBJ2-4,-,TRBD2,CASSPLGLAGAINIQYF,TGTGCCAGCAGCCCCTTGGGACTAGCGGGAGCGATAAACATTCAGTACTTC
TRBV20-1,TRBJ2-2,-,-,CSVKNTGELFF,TGCAGTGTAAAGAACACCGGGGAGCTGTTTTTT
TRBV2,TRBJ2-1,-,TRBD2,CASSRTSGDYNEQFF,TGTGCCAGCAGCAGGACTAGCGGGGACTACAATGAGCAGTTCTTC
TRBV5-1,TRBJ2-5,-,TRBD2,CASSQTSAQETQYF,TGCGCCAGCAGCCAGACTAGCGCACAAGAGACCCAGTACTTC
TRBV2,TRBJ1-5,-,TRBD1,CASSLDRVGNQPQHF,TGTGCCAGCAGTCTAGACAGGGTAGGCAATCAGCCCCAGCATTTT
TRBV30,TRBJ1-3,-,-,CAWSSGNTIYF,TGTGCCTGGTCTTCGGGAAACACCATATATTTT
TRBV2,TRBJ2-2,once,-,CASSDTRRGGGDTGELFF,TGTGCCAGCAGTGATACTAGGCGAGGCGGAGGGGACACCGGGGAGCTGTTTTTT
TRBV7-3,TRBJ2-2,-,TRBD1,CASRPTGTGELFF,TGTGCCAGCAGGCCGACAGGGACCGGGGAGCTGTTTTTT
TRBV29-1,TRBJ1-1,-,-,CSVDLEGNTEAFF,TGCAGCGTTGACTTAGAGGGGAACACTGAAGCTTTCTTT